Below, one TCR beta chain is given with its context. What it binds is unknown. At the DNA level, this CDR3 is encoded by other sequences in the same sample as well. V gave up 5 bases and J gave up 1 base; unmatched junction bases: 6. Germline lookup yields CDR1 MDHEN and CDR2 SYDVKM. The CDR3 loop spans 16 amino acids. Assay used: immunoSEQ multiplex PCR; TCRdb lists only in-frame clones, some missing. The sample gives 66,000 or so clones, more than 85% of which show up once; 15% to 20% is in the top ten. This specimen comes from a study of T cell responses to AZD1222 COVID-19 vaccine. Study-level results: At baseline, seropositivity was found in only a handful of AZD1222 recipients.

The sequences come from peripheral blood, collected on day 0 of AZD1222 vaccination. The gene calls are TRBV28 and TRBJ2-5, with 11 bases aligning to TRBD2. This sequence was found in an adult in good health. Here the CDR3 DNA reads TGTGCCAGCAGTCTTCCTAGCGGGAGGTTCCAAGAGACCCAGTACTTC. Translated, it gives CASSLPSGRFQETQYF.